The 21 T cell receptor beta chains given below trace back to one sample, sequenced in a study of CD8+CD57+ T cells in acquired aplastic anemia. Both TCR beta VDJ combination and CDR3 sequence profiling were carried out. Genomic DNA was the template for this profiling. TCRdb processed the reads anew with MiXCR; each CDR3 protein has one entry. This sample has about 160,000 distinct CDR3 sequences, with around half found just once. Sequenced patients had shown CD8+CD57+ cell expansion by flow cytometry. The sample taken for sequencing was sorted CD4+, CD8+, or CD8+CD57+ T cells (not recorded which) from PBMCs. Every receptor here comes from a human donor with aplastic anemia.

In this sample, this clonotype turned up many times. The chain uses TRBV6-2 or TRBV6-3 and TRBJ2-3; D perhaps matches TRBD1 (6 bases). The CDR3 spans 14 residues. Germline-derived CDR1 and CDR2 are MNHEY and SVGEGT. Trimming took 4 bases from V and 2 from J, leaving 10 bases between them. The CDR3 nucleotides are TGTGCCAGCAGTTCCGGGACACACACAGATACGCAGTATTTT. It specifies CASSSGTHTDTQYF.

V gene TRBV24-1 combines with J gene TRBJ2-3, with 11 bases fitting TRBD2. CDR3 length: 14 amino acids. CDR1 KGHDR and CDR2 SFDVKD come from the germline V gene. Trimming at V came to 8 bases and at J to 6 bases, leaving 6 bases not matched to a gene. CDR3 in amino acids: CATKLAGGGDTQYF. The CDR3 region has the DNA TGTGCCACCAAGCTAGCGGGAGGAGGGGATACGCAGTATTTT.

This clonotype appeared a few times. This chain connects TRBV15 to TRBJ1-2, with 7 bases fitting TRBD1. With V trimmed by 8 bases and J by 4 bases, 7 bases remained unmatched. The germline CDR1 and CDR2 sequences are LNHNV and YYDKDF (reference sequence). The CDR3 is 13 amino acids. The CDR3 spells CATQPGQLYGYTF. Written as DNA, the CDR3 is TGTGCCACCCAACCGGGACAGCTCTATGGCTACACCTTC.

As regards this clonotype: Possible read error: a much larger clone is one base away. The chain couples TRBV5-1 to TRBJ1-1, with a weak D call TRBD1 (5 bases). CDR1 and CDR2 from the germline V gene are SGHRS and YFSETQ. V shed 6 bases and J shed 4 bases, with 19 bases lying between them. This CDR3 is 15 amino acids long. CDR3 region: CASNLVQVSGTEAFF. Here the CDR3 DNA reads TGCGCCAGCAATTTGGTACAGGTTTCGGGCACTGAAGCTTTCTTT.

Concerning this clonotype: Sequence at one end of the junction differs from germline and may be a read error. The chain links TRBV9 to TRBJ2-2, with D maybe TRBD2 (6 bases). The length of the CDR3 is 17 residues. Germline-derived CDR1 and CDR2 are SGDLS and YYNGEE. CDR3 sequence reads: CAGSVVLGGANTGELFF. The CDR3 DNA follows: TGTGCCGGCAGCGTAGTCTTGGGCGGGGCGAACACCGGGGAGCTGTTTTTT.

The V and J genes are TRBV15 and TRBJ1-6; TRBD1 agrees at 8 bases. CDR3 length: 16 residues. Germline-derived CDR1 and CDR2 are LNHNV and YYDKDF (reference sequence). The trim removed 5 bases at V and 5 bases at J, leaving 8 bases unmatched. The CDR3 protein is CATSARTGRNNSPLHF. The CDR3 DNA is TGTGCCACCAGCGCCCGGACAGGGAGGAATAATTCACCCCTCCACTTT.

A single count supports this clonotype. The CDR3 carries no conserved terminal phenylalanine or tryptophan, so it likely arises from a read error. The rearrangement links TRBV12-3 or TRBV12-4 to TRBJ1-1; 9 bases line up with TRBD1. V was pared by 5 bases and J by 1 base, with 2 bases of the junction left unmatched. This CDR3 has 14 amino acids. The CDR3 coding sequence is TGTGCCAGCAGTCCACAGGGGGCGAACACTGAAGCTTTCCTT. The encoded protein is CASSPQGANTEAFL.

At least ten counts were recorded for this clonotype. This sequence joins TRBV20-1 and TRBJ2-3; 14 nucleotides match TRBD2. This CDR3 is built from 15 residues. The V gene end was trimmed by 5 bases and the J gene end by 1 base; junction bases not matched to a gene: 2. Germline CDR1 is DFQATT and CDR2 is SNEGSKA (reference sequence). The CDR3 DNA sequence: TGCAGTGCTTCGGGACTAGCGGGGGGCACAGATACGCAGTATTTT. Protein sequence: CSASGLAGGTDTQYF.

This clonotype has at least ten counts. CDR3 residues: CASSPDMFYGYTF. CDR3 sequence (DNA): TGTGCCAGCAGCCCGGACATGTTCTATGGCTACACCTTC. The gene calls are TRBV7-9 and TRBJ1-2; tentatively, D is TRBD1 (5 bases). Germline V gives CDR1 SEHNR, CDR2 FQNEAQ (reference sequence). This CDR3 region has 13 residues. Trimming left V 5 bases short and J 4 bases short, with 11 bases between.

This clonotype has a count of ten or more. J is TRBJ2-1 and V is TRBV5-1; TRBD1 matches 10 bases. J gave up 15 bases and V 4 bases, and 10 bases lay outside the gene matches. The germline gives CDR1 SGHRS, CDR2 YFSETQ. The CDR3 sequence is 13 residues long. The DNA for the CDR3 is TGCGCCAGCAGCCCCGGGACAGGGGCCCTGGGGTTCTTC. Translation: CASSPGTGALGFF.

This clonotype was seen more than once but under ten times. This CDR3 reads CASSYSYGGVNTEAFF. CDR3 sequence (DNA): TGTGCCAGCAGTTACTCGTATGGGGGGGTGAACACTGAAGCTTTCTTT. The V call is TRBV6-2 or TRBV6-3, the J call TRBJ1-1, with a tentative D call TRBD1 (5 bases). CDR3 length: 16 residues. Germline CDR1 and CDR2: MNHEY and SVGEGT. Trimming took 0 bases from V and 0 from J, leaving 11 bases between them.

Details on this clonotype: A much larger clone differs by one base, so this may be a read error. The CDR3 spells CASSLPGVNTGELFF. The CDR3 region has the DNA TGTGCCAGCAGTTTACCGGGGGTCAACACCGGGGAGCTGTTTTTT. The V and J genes are TRBV12-3 or TRBV12-4 and TRBJ2-2; TRBD2 is a possible D gene (6 bases). The CDR3 is 15 residues long. The ends were cut back, 2 bases at V and 2 bases at J, with 9 bases in the middle.

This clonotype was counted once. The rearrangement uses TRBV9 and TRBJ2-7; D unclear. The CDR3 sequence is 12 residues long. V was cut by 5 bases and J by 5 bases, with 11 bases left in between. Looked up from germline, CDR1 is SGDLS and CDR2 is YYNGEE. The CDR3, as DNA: TGTGCCAGCAGTGAAGGGTCGGACGAGCAGTACTTC. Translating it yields CASSEGSDEQYF.

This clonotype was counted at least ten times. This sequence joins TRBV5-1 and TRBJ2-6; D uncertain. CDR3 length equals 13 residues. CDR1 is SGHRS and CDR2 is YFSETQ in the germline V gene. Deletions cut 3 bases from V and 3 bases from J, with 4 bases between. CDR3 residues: CASSWGGANVLTF. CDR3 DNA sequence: TGCGCCAGCAGCTGGGGTGGGGCCAACGTCCTGACTTTC.

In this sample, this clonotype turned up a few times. CDR3 sequence reads: CSARVPGNYGYTF. In DNA form, the CDR3 reads TGCAGCGCCCGCGTCCCAGGCAACTATGGCTACACCTTC. The gene calls are TRBV29-1 and TRBJ1-2; D is unresolved. CDR3 length: 13 amino acids. CDR1 and CDR2 (germline): SQVTM, ANQGSEA. The V and J ends lost 7 bases and 2 bases respectively, with 14 bases between them.

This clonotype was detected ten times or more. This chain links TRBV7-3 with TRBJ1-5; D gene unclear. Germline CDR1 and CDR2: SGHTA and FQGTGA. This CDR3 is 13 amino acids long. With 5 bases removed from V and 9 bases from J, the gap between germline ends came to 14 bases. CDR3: CASSQTNGLPQHF. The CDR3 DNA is TGTGCCAGCAGCCAGACGAATGGTTTGCCCCAGCATTTT.

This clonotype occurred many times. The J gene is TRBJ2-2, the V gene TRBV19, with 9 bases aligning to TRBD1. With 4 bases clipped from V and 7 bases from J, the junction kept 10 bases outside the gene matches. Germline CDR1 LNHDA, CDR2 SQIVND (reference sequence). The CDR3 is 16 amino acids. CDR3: CASSTGTGRSNGELFF. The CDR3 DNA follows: TGTGCCAGTAGTACAGGGACAGGGAGGAGTAACGGGGAGCTGTTTTTT.

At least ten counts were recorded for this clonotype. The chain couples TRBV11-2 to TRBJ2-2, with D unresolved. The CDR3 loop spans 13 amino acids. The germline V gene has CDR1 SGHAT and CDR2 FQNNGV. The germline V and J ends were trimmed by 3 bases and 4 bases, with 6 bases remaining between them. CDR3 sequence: CASSFGFTGELFF. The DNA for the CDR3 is TGTGCCAGCAGCTTCGGGTTCACCGGGGAGCTGTTTTTT. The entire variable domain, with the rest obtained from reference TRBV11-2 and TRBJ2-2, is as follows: EAGVAQSPRYKIIEKRQSVAFWCNPISGHATLYWYQQILGQGPKLLIQFQNNGVVDDSQLPKDRFSAERLKGVDSTLKIQPAKLEDSAVYLCASSFGFTGELFFGEGSRLTVL.

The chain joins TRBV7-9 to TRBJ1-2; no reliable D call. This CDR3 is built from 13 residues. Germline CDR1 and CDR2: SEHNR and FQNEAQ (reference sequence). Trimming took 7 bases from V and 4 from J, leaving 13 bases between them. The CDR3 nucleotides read TGTGCCAGCAATAGAGGGTGGGCCTATGGCTACACCTTC. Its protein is CASNRGWAYGYTF.

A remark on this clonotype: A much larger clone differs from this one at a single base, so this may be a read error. The CDR3 bases are TGTGCCAGCAGCCGGGGGGACACTGAAGCTTTCTTT. It specifies CASSRGDTEAFF. The chain employs TRBV7-9 and TRBJ1-1, with D possibly being TRBD1 (5 bases). V was cut by 5 bases and J by 3 bases, with 7 bases left in between. This CDR3 spans 12 amino acids. The germline V gene has CDR1 SEHNR and CDR2 FQNEAQ (reference sequence).

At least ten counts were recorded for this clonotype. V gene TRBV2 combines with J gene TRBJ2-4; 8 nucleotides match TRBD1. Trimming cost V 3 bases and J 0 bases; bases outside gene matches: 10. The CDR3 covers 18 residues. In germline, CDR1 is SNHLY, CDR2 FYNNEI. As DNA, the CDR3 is TGTGCCAGCAGTGAGTTTCTGAGACAGGGGTTAGCCAAAAACATTCAGTACTTC. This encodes CASSEFLRQGLAKNIQYF. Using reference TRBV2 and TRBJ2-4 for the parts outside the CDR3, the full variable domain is EPEVTQTPSHQVTQMGQEVILRCVPISNHLYFYWYRQILGQKVEFLVSFYNNEISEKSEIFDDQFSVERPDGSNFTLKIRSTKLEDSAMYFCASSEFLRQGLAKNIQYFGAGTRLSVL.